This TCR beta chain came from a study of T cells in women clearing cervical HPV infection. Study-level background: Case blood was drawn a median approximately 150 days after lesion detection.

TCRdb's table, derived via immunoSEQ multiplex PCR, lists solely in-frame clones and lacks some. The ten top clones account for roughly 4%, within a sample of 36,000 or so clones. The CDR3 sequence is 15 residues long. The V gene end was trimmed by 4 bases and the J gene end by 6 bases; junction bases not matched to a gene: 8. Germline V gene sequence: CDR1 DFQATT, CDR2 SNEGSKA (reference sequence). With respect to this clone: The CDR3 extends 3 residues past the end of the read, so its final part is completed from the germline J gene.

This sequence was found in a woman aged 18-70 years with a cervical HPV16 infection that either progressed to CIN3+ or cleared (not recorded which). The sample taken for sequencing was blood buffy coat. This sequence joins TRBV20-1 and TRBJ2-4; 11 bases are a match to TRBD2. The CDR3 spells CSATETGLAVNIQYF. Incomplete CDR3 DNA: TGCAGTGCTACCGAAACGGGACTAGCGGTAAACATT.